This is a list of T cell receptor beta chains from one sample in a study of shared clonotypes between healthy human individuals. TCRdb keeps only in-frame clones here, not all; method: immunoSEQ multiplex PCR. Of under 1,100,000 clones in the sample, 75% were seen once. Specimen: memory CD4+ T cells sorted from blood. These receptors were obtained from a man younger than 35 in good health. The CDR3 runs from the conserved cysteine through the conserved F or W. The D gene is left open where the match is weak. Part of the rows lack a size; the others show once, few, many or a class for expanded clones.

TRBJ1-5	NA	NA	TRBV6-1	CASSGGVGPTYQPQHF	TGTGCCAGCAGTGGGGGGGTTGGGCCGACATATCAGCCCCAGCATTTT
TRBJ1-4	NA	NA	TRBV27	CASSLFGHGLGRPNEKLFF	TGTGCCAGCAGTTTATTCGGGCACGGTCTGGGACGGCCTAATGAAAAACTGTTTTTT
TRBJ1-6	TRBD1	NA	TRBV7-9	CASSFRQGSNSPLHF	TGTGCCAGCAGCTTCAGACAGGGAAGTAATTCACCCCTCCACTTT
TRBJ2-5	TRBD1	NA	TRBV6-1	CASRQGQNQETQYF	TGTGCCAGCAGACAGGGACAGAACCAAGAGACCCAGTACTTC
TRBJ1-3	NA	NA	TRBV28	CASSFDSGNTIYF	TGTGCCAGCAGTTTTGATTCTGGAAACACCATATATTTT
TRBJ2-1	NA	NA	TRBV5-6	CASSFRGVNNEQFF	TGTGCCAGCAGCTTCCGTGGTGTTAACAATGAGCAGTTCTTC
TRBJ2-5	NA	NA	TRBV19	CASSIGNRGGETQYF	TGTGCCAGTAGTATTGGGAACAGGGGAGGGGAGACCCAGTACTTC
TRBJ2-1	NA	NA	TRBV2	CASSRLPERNEQFF	TGTGCCAGCAGCAGGCTCCCCGAGAGGAATGAGCAGTTCTTC
TRBJ1-1	TRBD1	NA	TRBV5-1	CASSSQGVGTEAFF	TGCGCCAGCAGCTCACAGGGGGTGGGCACTGAAGCTTTCTTT
TRBJ1-1	TRBD1	NA	TRBV10-3	CAISTGVMNTEAFF	TGTGCCATCAGCACAGGGGTGATGAACACTGAAGCTTTCTTT
TRBJ2-3	NA	NA	TRBV6-6	CASSYLGADTQYF	TGTGCCAGCAGTTACTTAGGGGCAGATACGCAGTATTTT
TRBJ2-3	TRBD2	NA	TRBV7-2	CASSQAGVGGTDTQYF	TGTGCCAGCAGCCAAGCGGGAGTGGGGGGCACAGATACGCAGTATTTT
TRBJ1-3	NA	few	TRBV28	CASSPVREFNSGNTIYF	TGTGCCAGCAGCCCCGTTCGGGAATTTAACTCTGGAAACACCATATATTTT
TRBJ2-5	TRBD1	NA	TRBV7-9	CASSRDRGSQETQYF	TGTGCCAGCAGCCGGGACAGGGGGAGTCAAGAGACCCAGTACTTC
TRBJ1-1	NA	few	TRBV11-2	CASSLVPDTEAFF	TGTGCCAGCAGCTTAGTCCCCGACACTGAAGCTTTCTTT
TRBJ1-4	NA	NA	TRBV9	CASSVAGSATNEKLFF	TGTGCCAGCAGCGTAGCAGGGTCCGCAACTAATGAAAAACTGTTTTTT
TRBJ2-1	TRBD2	NA	TRBV10-3	CAIRAWAGGDNEQFF	TGTGCCATCAGGGCGTGGGCGGGAGGGGACAATGAGCAGTTCTTC
TRBJ2-7	NA	NA	TRBV5-1	CASSEGQISYEQYF	TGCGCCAGCAGCGAGGGGCAAATTTCCTACGAGCAGTACTTC
TRBJ2-3	TRBD2	NA	TRBV18	CASSPRLAGDTDTQYF	TGTGCCAGCTCACCAAGACTAGCGGGGGACACAGATACGCAGTATTTT
TRBJ1-1	NA	few	TRBV6-6	CASSYESTEAFF	TGTGCCAGCAGTTACGAAAGCACTGAAGCTTTCTTT
TRBJ2-3	NA	NA	TRBV6-4	CASSEEESDTQYF	TGTGCCAGCAGTGAAGAGGAATCAGATACGCAGTATTTT
TRBJ2-1	NA	NA	TRBV12-5	CASVPPAGHVNYNEQFF	TGTGCTAGTGTCCCACCTGCGGGACACGTCAACTACAATGAGCAGTTCTTC
TRBJ2-2	TRBD1	few	TRBV10-1	CATNAGTGGTGELFF	TGCGCCACTAATGCCGGGACAGGGGGAACCGGGGAGCTGTTTTTT
TRBJ2-5	NA	NA	TRBV29-1	CSVEDLYQETQYF	TGCAGCGTTGAGGACCTATACCAAGAGACCCAGTACTTC
TRBJ2-5	TRBD2	NA	TRBV9	CASSVVGTSEETQYF	TGTGCCAGCAGCGTAGTTGGGACTAGCGAAGAGACCCAGTACTTC
TRBJ1-1	TRBD1	once	TRBV29-1	CSAQGGTEAFF	TGCAGCGCTCAGGGGGGCACTGAAGCTTTCTTT
TRBJ2-6	NA	few	TRBV15	CATSRESPETPAGANVLTF	TGTGCCACCAGCAGAGAATCCCCCGAGACCCCAGCCGGGGCCAACGTCCTGACTTTC
TRBJ2-5	TRBD2	NA	TRBV7-2	CASSFAGYGTIPKTQYF	TGTGCCAGCAGCTTCGCCGGTTATGGGACTATTCCGAAGACCCAGTACTTC
TRBJ2-3	TRBD2	NA	TRBV10-1	CASSELAGRGDTQYF	TGCGCCAGCAGTGAACTAGCGGGGAGGGGAGATACGCAGTATTTT